This entry is about one T cell receptor (beta chain). J was trimmed by 0 bases and V by 4 bases; bases with no gene match: 6. The CDR3 covers 15 residues. Germline CDR1 and CDR2: SGHRS and YFSETQ. The sample belongs to a study of blood T cell repertoires in COVID-19. On the study more broadly: From the United States, Italy and Spain came samples of acute and convalescent COVID-19. Sources were T cells, B-cell-depleted T cells, or PBMCs; the material itself was cDNA or gDNA.

Before being deemed recovered, Cohort 3 donors had two negative PCRs, clearance, or symptom resolution. Original methodology: The authors estimated nucleated cell counts from reference gene primer amplification. Sequencing was performed with immunoSEQ multiplex PCR; in TCRdb, only in-frame clones are kept and a portion is missing. The V and J calls and the clone size are those of that table, but D and trimming were determined from the DNA. The table records hundreds of thousands of clones, approximately 85% of them present only once. The source material was PBMCs or T cells enriched from blood (not recorded which). The TCR originated in a woman younger than 45 who had recovered from COVID-19. J is TRBJ2-7 and V is TRBV5-1; 8 nucleotides align to TRBD2. DNA for the CDR3: TGCGCCAGCAGCCCCTCGGGAGGGAGCTCCTACGAGCAGTACTTC. Amino acid sequence: CASSPSGGSSYEQYF.